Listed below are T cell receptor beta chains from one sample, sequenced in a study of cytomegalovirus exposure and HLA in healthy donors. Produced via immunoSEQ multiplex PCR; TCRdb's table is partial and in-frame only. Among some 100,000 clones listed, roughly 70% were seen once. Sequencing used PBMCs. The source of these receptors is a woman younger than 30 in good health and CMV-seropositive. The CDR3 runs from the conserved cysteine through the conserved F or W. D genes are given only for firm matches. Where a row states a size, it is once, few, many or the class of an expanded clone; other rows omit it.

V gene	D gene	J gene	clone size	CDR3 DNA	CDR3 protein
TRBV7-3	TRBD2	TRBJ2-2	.	TGTGCCAGCAGCCCTATACTAGCGGGAATAGACACCGGGGAGCTGTTTTTT	CASSPILAGIDTGELFF
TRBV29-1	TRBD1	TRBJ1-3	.	TGCAGCGTTGAAGATCAGGGGGCTGGAAACACCATATATTTT	CSVEDQGAGNTIYF
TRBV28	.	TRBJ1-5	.	TGTGCCAGCAGTTTGGACAGTTTTCATGATCAGCCCCAGCATTTT	CASSLDSFHDQPQHF
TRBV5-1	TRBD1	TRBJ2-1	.	TGCGCCAGCAGCTTTACGGGACAGGGGAGCTACAATGAGCAGTTCTTC	CASSFTGQGSYNEQFF
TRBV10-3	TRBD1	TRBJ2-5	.	TGTGCCACACGCGTTTCAACCGGGACAGGGAAGTGGGAGACCCAGTACTTC	CATRVSTGTGKWETQYF
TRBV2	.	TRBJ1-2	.	TGTGCCAGATCATCGGGAAGGCCCTCTTATGGCTACACCTTC	CARSSGRPSYGYTF
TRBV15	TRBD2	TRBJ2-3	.	TGTGCCACCAGCAGAGATCTAGCGGGCACAGATACGCAGTATTTT	CATSRDLAGTDTQYF
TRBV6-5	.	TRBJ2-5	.	TGTGCCAGCAAACTAGGACCGACACAAGAGACCCAGTACTTC	CASKLGPTQETQYF
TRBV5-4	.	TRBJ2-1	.	TGTGCCAGCAGCTTGGAAGCCTCCTACAATGAGCAGTTCTTC	CASSLEASYNEQFF
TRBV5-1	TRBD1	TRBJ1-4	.	TGCGCCAGCAGATCGAAAGGGACAGGGGGCGAAAAACTGTTTTTT	CASRSKGTGGEKLFF
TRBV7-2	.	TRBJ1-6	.	TGTGCCAGCAGCGCGGGACGCCCGGGGAGATCACCCCTCCACTTT	CASSAGRPGRSPLHF
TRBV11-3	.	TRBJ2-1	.	TGTGCCAGCAGCTTACTTAGTACGGATGAGCAGTTCTTC	CASSLLSTDEQFF
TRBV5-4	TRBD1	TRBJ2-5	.	TGTGCCAGCAGCTTGGGGACAGGGAACTTCGAGACCCAGTACTTC	CASSLGTGNFETQYF
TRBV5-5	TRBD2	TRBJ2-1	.	TGCGCCAGCAGCCAAGATCTTGGGGTAGCGGGAATGGGGGATGAGCAGTTCTTC	CASSQDLGVAGMGDEQFF
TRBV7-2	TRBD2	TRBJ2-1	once	TGTGCCAGCAGCTTAGTGCGGGGGGGCAGAGGCAATGAGCAGTTCTTC	CASSLVRGGRGNEQFF
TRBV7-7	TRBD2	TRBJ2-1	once	TGTGCTAGCAGCTTTTCTAGCGGGAGTCACAATGAGCAGTTCTTC	CASSFSSGSHNEQFF
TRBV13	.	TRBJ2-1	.	TGTGCCAGCAGCTCGGACATCAATGAGCAGTTCTTC	CASSSDINEQFF
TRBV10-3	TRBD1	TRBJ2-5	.	TGTGCCATCAGAGACAGGGGAGAGCAAGAGACCCAGTACTTC	CAIRDRGEQETQYF
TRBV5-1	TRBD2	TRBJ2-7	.	TGCGCCAGCACCGATGGCGGGGGGCCAGGGGAGCAGTACTTC	CASTDGGGPGEQYF
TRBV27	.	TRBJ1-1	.	TGTGCCAGCAGCCTACACCAGGTGAACACTGAAGCTTTCTTT	CASSLHQVNTEAFF
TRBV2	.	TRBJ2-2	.	TGTGCCAGCAGTGAATATGGCAGCACCGGGGCCGGGGAGCTGTTTTTT	CASSEYGSTGAGELFF
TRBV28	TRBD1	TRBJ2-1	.	TGTGCCAGCAGTGAAGGGACAGGCTATGAGCAGTTCTTC	CASSEGTGYEQFF
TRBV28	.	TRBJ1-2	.	TGTGCCAGCAGTTTCGACAGTCCTTGGTATGGCTACACCTTC	CASSFDSPWYGYTF
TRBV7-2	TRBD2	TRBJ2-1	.	TGTGCCAGCAGCCCCCTGGCAGGCGGGGGATTCCACAATGAGCAGTTCTTC	CASSPLAGGGFHNEQFF
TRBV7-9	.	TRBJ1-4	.	TGTGCCAGCAGCTTAGGCACAGCAATAAATGAAAAACTGTTTTTT	CASSLGTAINEKLFF
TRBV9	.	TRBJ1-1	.	TGTGCCAGCAGCGTAGGCCCCACGGACACGGGTTTCTTT	CASSVGPTDTGFF
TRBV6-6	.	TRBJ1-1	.	TGTGCCAGCAGACTCTCTTCACAGGGACGGAACACTGAAGCTTTCTTT	CASRLSSQGRNTEAFF
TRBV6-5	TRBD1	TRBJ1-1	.	TGTGCCAGCAGTTACGGAGGGACAGGGGAGGCTTTCTTT	CASSYGGTGEAFF
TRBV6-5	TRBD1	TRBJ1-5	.	TGTGCCAGCAGGAACAGGGGGCCGAGCAATCAGCCCCAGCATTTT	CASRNRGPSNQPQHF
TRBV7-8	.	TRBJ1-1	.	TGTGCCAGCAGCCAGCGGCCGAACACTGAAGCTTTCTTT	CASSQRPNTEAFF
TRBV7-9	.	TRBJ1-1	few	TGTGCCAGCAGGCCGAAGGCTAGGTTGAACACTGAAGCTTTCTTT	CASRPKARLNTEAFF
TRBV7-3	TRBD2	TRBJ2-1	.	TGTGCCAGCAGCTTAAGGGCTAGCGGGAGTGAGGAGCAGTTCTTC	CASSLRASGSEEQFF
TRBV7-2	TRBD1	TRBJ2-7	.	TGTGCCAGCAGCTTACTGCAGACAGGGCTCTACGAGCAGTACTTC	CASSLLQTGLYEQYF
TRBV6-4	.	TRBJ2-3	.	TGTGCCAGCAGTGACTCTGCCGGGGAGAGCACAGATACGCAGTATTTT	CASSDSAGESTDTQYF
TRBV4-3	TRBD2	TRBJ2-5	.	TGCGCCAGCAGCCCGACTAGCGGGGAAGAGACCCAGTACTTC	CASSPTSGEETQYF
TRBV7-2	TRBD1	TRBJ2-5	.	TGTGCCAGCAGCCTCCTGGGGACAGGAGGGGTAGAGACCCAGTACTTC	CASSLLGTGGVETQYF
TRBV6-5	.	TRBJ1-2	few	TGTGCCAGCAGCTACGTGAGTGGGGGCGTCGGCTATGGCTACACCTTC	CASSYVSGGVGYGYTF
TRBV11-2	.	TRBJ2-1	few	TGTGCCAGCAGCTTAGGGGCCATCAACAATGAGCAGTTCTTC	CASSLGAINNEQFF
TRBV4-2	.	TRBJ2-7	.	TGTGCCAGCAGCCAAGACGGGATAGGACGCTACGAGCAGTACTTC	CASSQDGIGRYEQYF
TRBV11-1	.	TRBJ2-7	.	TGTGCCAGCACCCGGGGGGCGGATCTAACCAGCGAGCAGTACTTC	CASTRGADLTSEQYF
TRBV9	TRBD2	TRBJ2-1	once	TGTGCCAGCAGTACGCGGGAGGGCCACGGTGAGCAGTTCTTC	CASSTREGHGEQFF
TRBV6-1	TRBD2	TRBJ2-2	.	TGTGCCAGCAGCGTAGCGGGACGTGGCACCGGGGAGCTGTTTTTT	CASSVAGRGTGELFF
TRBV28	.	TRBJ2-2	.	TGTGCCAGCAGTGGTCGGGTCAGCCGCCTAGGGAACACCGGGGAGCTGTTTTTT	CASSGRVSRLGNTGELFF
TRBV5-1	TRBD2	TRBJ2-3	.	TGCGCCAGCAGCATTGGGACTAGCGGGGGGACAGATACGCAGTATTTT	CASSIGTSGGTDTQYF
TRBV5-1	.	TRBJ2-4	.	TGCGCCAGCAGCCCTGACCTCAGGGCCAAAAACATTCAGTACTTC	CASSPDLRAKNIQYF
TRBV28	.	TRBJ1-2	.	TGTGCCAGCAGTTTTAAGTTGAGTGGCTACACCTTC	CASSFKLSGYTF
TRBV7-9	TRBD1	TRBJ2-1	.	TGTGCCAGCAGCTTAATGGGTGACAGGGGGTTCCACAATGAGCAGTTCTTC	CASSLMGDRGFHNEQFF
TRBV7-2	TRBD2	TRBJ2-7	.	TGTGCCAGCAGAACAACGGCGGGAGCTTACGAGCAGTACTTC	CASRTTAGAYEQYF
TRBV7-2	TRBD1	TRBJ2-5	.	TGTGCCAGCAGCCGTGGGACAGAAGAGACCCAGTACTTC	CASSRGTEETQYF
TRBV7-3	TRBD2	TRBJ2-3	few	TGTGCCAGCAGCTCTAGCGGGGGGGCCACAGATACGCAGTATTTT	CASSSSGGATDTQYF
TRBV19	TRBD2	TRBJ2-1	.	TGTGCCAGTAGCCCGGGGTGGGGGGGAGAATGGAATGAGCAGTTCTTC	CASSPGWGGEWNEQFF
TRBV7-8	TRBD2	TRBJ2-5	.	TGTGCCAGCAGCCGGGGAGGCGGGGGGTCTGGGGAGACCCAGTACTTC	CASSRGGGGSGETQYF
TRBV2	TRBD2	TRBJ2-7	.	TGTGCCAGCAGTGTCAGCATTGGACTAGCGGGGGAGCAGTACTTC	CASSVSIGLAGEQYF
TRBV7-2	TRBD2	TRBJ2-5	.	TGTGCCAGCAGTCTTCACCCGACTAGCGGGGAGACCCAGTACTTC	CASSLHPTSGETQYF